This T cell receptor (beta chain) was sequenced for a study of blood T cell repertoires in COVID-19. Study at large: There were acute and convalescent COVID-19 samples, and they came from the United States, Italy and Spain. T cells, B-cell-depleted T cells, or PBMCs provided the cDNA or gDNA that served as material.

In the original analysis: Amplification from reference gene primers served as the basis for estimated nucleated cell counts. Measured with immunoSEQ multiplex PCR; TCRdb has only the in-frame clones, and not every one. V and J calls and clone size are those listed in that table; D and trimming were worked out from the DNA. The table records approximately 88,000 clones, around 80% of them present only once. Sequencing was carried out using peripheral blood. The clonotype originates from a woman aged 80 or over with active or convalescent COVID-19.

CDR3 in amino acids: CASSRGGAGNEKLFF. Written as DNA, the CDR3 is TGTGCCAGCAGCAGAGGGGGCGCCGGTAATGAAAAACTGTTTTTT. The chain links TRBV7-9 to TRBJ1-4, with 7 bases matching TRBD1. The CDR3 has 15 amino acids. Germline V gene lookup returns CDR1 SEHNR and CDR2 FQNEAQ (reference sequence). J lost 4 bases, V lost 5 bases, and 7 bases had no gene match.